Below, 10 T cell receptor beta chains from the same sample are listed, as sequenced in a study of blood T cell repertoires in COVID-19. Generated by immunoSEQ multiplex PCR, the TCRdb table keeps only in-frame clones and is missing some. This sample carries hundreds of thousands of clones, about 90% of them seen once, and the ten largest clones take approximately 0.93%. The sample taken for sequencing was PBMCs or T cells enriched from blood (not recorded which). Receptors were obtained from a woman aged 25 to 45 who had recovered from COVID-19.

The V call is TRBV10-3, the J call TRBJ2-2, with 7 bases that match TRBD1. Trimming took 4 bases from V and 0 from J; bases not matched to a gene: 5. Germline loops: CDR1 ENHRY, CDR2 SYGVKD. The CDR3 has 16 residues. This CDR3 reads CAISALQGPNTGELFF. The CDR3 coding sequence is TGTGCCATCAGTGCCCTACAGGGGCCGAACACCGGGGAGCTGTTTTTT.

The genes are TRBV2 and TRBJ1-2; a possible D gene is TRBD1 (5 bases). Germline loops: CDR1 SNHLY, CDR2 FYNNEI. This CDR3 is 14 amino acids long. The germline V and J ends were trimmed by 8 bases and 6 bases, with 19 bases remaining between them. The CDR3 DNA reads as TGTGCCAGCGAAAGAACAACAGGTAGAAATGGCTACACCTTC. Protein product: CASERTTGRNGYTF.

The CDR3, as DNA: TGTGCCAGCAGCGTAGACCAGTTCTACGAGCAGTACTTC. Amino acids: CASSVDQFYEQYF. The chain carries TRBV9 and TRBJ2-7; D is unresolved. The ends were cut back, 0 bases at V and 3 bases at J, with 7 bases in the middle. The CDR3 is 13 amino acids. Germline-derived CDR1 and CDR2 are SGDLS and YYNGEE.

V gene TRBV9 combines with J gene TRBJ1-1; TRBD1 aligns across 7 bases. Trimming took 2 bases from V and 1 from J; bases not matched to a gene: 5. The CDR3 spans 15 residues. The germline gives CDR1 SGDLS, CDR2 YYNGEE. CDR3 loop: CASSVAGTANTEAFF. CDR3 bases: TGTGCCAGCAGCGTCGCCGGGACAGCGAACACTGAAGCTTTCTTT.

The chain is built from TRBV12-3 or TRBV12-4 and TRBJ2-1; a weak D match, TRBD1 (6 bases). The CDR3 extends over 13 amino acids. V lost 6 bases to trimming and J lost 8 bases, with 14 bases between them. CDR3 coding DNA: TGTGCCAGCAGCTCAAACAGGGTCTATGAGCAGTTCTTC. It yields the protein CASSSNRVYEQFF.

V usage is TRBV27 and J usage is TRBJ1-1; D may be TRBD1 (5 bases). Between the trimmed V and J ends, which lost 6 bases and 0 bases, there was a span of 11 bases. This CDR3 is 14 amino acids long. The germline gives CDR1 MNHEY, CDR2 SMNVEV (reference sequence). The CDR3 region is CASREGRMNTEAFF. CDR3 coding DNA: TGTGCCAGCAGGGAGGGGCGCATGAACACTGAAGCTTTCTTT.

The genes are TRBV27 and TRBJ2-3; TRBD2 agrees at 9 bases. Germline assignment: CDR1 MNHEY and CDR2 SMNVEV (reference sequence). J was trimmed by 0 bases and V by 3 bases; bases with no gene match: 10. This CDR3 has 18 amino acids. CDR3 in DNA: TGTGCCAGCAGTTTTTTCGGAGCGGGGGGTCATAGCACAGATACGCAGTATTTT. The encoded protein is CASSFFGAGGHSTDTQYF.

The chain links TRBV19 to TRBJ2-1; D is possibly TRBD1 (6 bases). Trimming stripped 3 bases from V and 6 bases from J, with 9 bases between. CDR3 length equals 13 residues. Germline V gives CDR1 LNHDA, CDR2 SQIVND (reference sequence). CDR3: CASSIRGFNEQFF. In DNA, the CDR3 is TGTGCCAGTAGTATTAGGGGGTTCAATGAGCAGTTCTTC.

CDR3 protein: CASSLATAGGYTF. Here the CDR3 DNA reads TGTGCCAGCAGCTTAGCGACAGCGGGTGGCTACACCTTC. V gene TRBV7-6 combines with J gene TRBJ1-2, with a weak D call TRBD1 (5 bases). This CDR3 has 13 amino acids. CDR1 is SGHVS, CDR2 FNYEAQ, per germline. The V and J ends lost 0 bases and 7 bases respectively, with 9 bases between them.

The chain couples TRBV13 to TRBJ1-1; weak D call: TRBD1 (5 bases). The CDR3 is made up of 14 amino acids. Trimming removed 5 bases from V and 4 bases from J, with 14 bases in between. CDR1 PRHDT and CDR2 FYEKMQ come from the germline V gene (reference sequence). This CDR3 reads CASSPRGASTEAFF. The CDR3, as DNA: TGTGCCAGCAGCCCCCGCGGGGCGAGCACTGAAGCTTTCTTT.